This T cell receptor beta chain stems from a study of chemoradiotherapy in HPV16-positive cancers. Study-wide points: The functional HPV-specific definition rests on just a couple of HPV16-positive patients.

Samples were taken several times over chemoradiotherapy. This table comes from immunoSEQ multiplex PCR, and its TCRdb copy is limited to in-frame clones, with some not included. The data contain about 14,000 clones, around 90% of them singletons. A word on this clone: Its antigen is still unknown.

The sequence was obtained from a human donor with HPV-associated anogenital cancer. The material was tumor tissue, obtained from a patient who underwent chemoradiotherapy.

CDR3 nucleotide sequence: TGTGCCAGCAGCGCGGGTACCACCTACAATGAGCAGTTCTTC. Translating gives CASSAGTTYNEQFF. The rearrangement uses TRBV28 and TRBJ2-1; D possibly corresponds to TRBD2 (5 bases). V was trimmed by 6 bases and J by 2 bases, leaving 11 bases between them. Germline V gene lookup returns CDR1 MDHEN and CDR2 SYDVKM. This CDR3 is 14 amino acids long.